One sample yielded the 15 T cell receptor beta chains listed below, sequenced in a study of cytomegalovirus exposure and HLA in healthy donors. With 60 Vbeta and 13 Jbeta primers, the PCR was carried out. Only in-frame clones appear in the TCRdb table, and some are missing; sequencing was by immunoSEQ multiplex PCR. The sample includes 150,000 to 200,000 clones, 80% of them seen just once. The specimen sequenced was PBMCs. These receptors were obtained from a male donor in good health and CMV-seropositive.

J is TRBJ1-2 and V is TRBV5-1, with 8 bases lining up with TRBD1. Germline V gene sequence: CDR1 SGHRS, CDR2 YFSETQ. Trimming at V came to 4 bases and at J to 2 bases, leaving 4 bases not matched to a gene. The CDR3 sequence is 14 residues long. The CDR3 DNA is TGCGCCAGCAGCCAGGACAGGGCAAACTATGGCTACACCTTC. This translates into CASSQDRANYGYTF.

The rearrangement uses TRBV5-4 and TRBJ2-7, with 7 bases that match TRBD1. CDR3 length: 14 amino acids. Germline values: CDR1 SGHNT, CDR2 YYREEE (reference sequence). With 2 bases clipped from V and 2 bases from J, the junction kept 4 bases outside the gene matches. The DNA for the CDR3 is TGTGCCAGCAGCTTCGATCAGGGGGCCTACGAGCAGTACTTC. Protein sequence: CASSFDQGAYEQYF.

V usage is TRBV7-2 and J usage is TRBJ2-5; no clear D. V was trimmed by 5 bases and J by 0 bases, leaving 10 bases between them. This CDR3 has 14 amino acids. Germline-derived CDR1 and CDR2 are SGHTA and FQGNSA. CDR3 loop: CASSQPRDQETQYF. CDR3 bases: TGTGCCAGCAGCCAGCCCCGGGACCAAGAGACCCAGTACTTC.

V usage is TRBV5-1 and J usage is TRBJ2-1; D unresolved. Trimming took 4 bases from V and 10 from J, leaving 15 bases between them. This CDR3 spans 13 amino acids. Germline CDR1 reads SGHRS; CDR2 reads YFSETQ. The CDR3 region has the DNA TGCGCCAGCAGCGAACCTACCCTCGGGGAGCAGTTCTTC. This encodes CASSEPTLGEQFF.

The rearrangement joins TRBV19 to TRBJ2-5; the D gene is possibly TRBD2 (6 bases). Germline CDR1 and CDR2: LNHDA and SQIVND (reference sequence). The CDR3 length is 13 residues. The V end lost 6 bases, the J end lost 4 bases, and 12 bases lay between the germline ends. The CDR3 nucleotides are TGTGCCAGTAGCCGCACTAGCTCAGAGACCCAGTACTTC. This translates into CASSRTSSETQYF.

This clone came up a few times. CDR3 in amino acids: CASSFPTGGNSPLHF. The CDR3 DNA reads TGTGCCAGCAGCTTCCCGACAGGGGGCAATTCACCCCTCCACTTT. V usage is TRBV7-2 and J usage is TRBJ1-6; 10 bases fit TRBD1. The CDR3 runs to 15 residues. V lost 3 bases to trimming and J lost 7 bases; unmatched junction nucleotides: 3. The germline gives CDR1 SGHTA, CDR2 FQGNSA.

The chain combines TRBV7-9 with TRBJ2-5; a weak D match, TRBD2 (5 bases). Germline V CDR1 and CDR2: SEHNR, FQNEAQ (reference sequence). V lost 5 bases to trimming and J lost 4 bases, with 11 bases between them. CDR3 size: 13 residues. In DNA, the CDR3 is TGTGCCAGCAGCCGAAGTGCGGGAGAGACCCAGTACTTC. It encodes CASSRSAGETQYF.

The chain uses TRBV4-1 and TRBJ2-3; 15 bases align to TRBD2. This CDR3 is built from 16 residues. From germline, CDR1 is MGHRA and CDR2 YSYEKL. The V segment lost 3 bases and the J segment 4 bases; nucleotides outside the gene matches: 2. CDR3 coding DNA: TGCGCCAGCAGCCAGGGACTAGCGGGAGGTGCAGATACGCAGTATTTT. Translated: CASSQGLAGGADTQYF.

This rearrangement joins TRBV5-4 to TRBJ2-3, with 16 bases identical to TRBD2. This CDR3 is built from 18 residues. V was clipped by 3 bases and J by 6 bases; unmatched bases: 10. Germline CDR1 reads SGHNT; CDR2 reads YYREEE (reference sequence). CDR3 amino acids: CASSSAGTSGRAVDTQYF. The CDR3 nucleotides read TGTGCCAGCAGCTCGGCCGGGACTAGCGGGAGGGCCGTCGATACGCAGTATTTT.

This sequence joins TRBV7-9 and TRBJ1-1; TRBD1 matches at 9 bases. The germline V gene encodes CDR1 SEHNR and CDR2 FQNEAQ (reference sequence). V shed 6 bases and J 4 bases; nucleotides not matched to a gene: 12. The CDR3 runs 16 residues. The CDR3 is CASSPDRGVGGTEAFF. The DNA of the CDR3 is TGTGCCAGCAGTCCGGACAGGGGAGTAGGGGGCACTGAAGCTTTCTTT.

The chain has TRBV19 and TRBJ2-7; no reliable D call. Germline CDR1 is LNHDA and CDR2 is SQIVND (reference sequence). The CDR3 sequence is 11 residues long. Trimming shortened V by 5 bases and J by 7 bases, and 9 bases separated the two germline ends. CDR3 sequence reads: CASSGPWEQYF. The CDR3 nucleotides are TGTGCCAGTAGTGGCCCTTGGGAGCAGTACTTC.

This clone was picked up a small number of times. V and J are TRBV11-3 and TRBJ2-1, with 7 positions matching TRBD2. V lost 1 base and J lost 5; bases outside the gene matches: 11. This CDR3 is 17 amino acids long. CDR1 is SGHNT and CDR2 is YENEEA in the germline V gene. This CDR3 reads CASSLGSPWDYNNEQFF. Written as DNA, the CDR3 is TGTGCCAGCAGCTTAGGCTCACCCTGGGACTACAACAATGAGCAGTTCTTC. The full variable domain, rest sourced from reference TRBV11-3 and TRBJ2-1, is EAGVVQSPRYKIIEKKQPVAFWCNPISGHNTLYWYLQNLGQGPELLIRYENEEAVDDSQLPKDRFSAERLKGVDSTLKIQPAELGDSAVYLCASSLGSPWDYNNEQFFGPGTRLTVL.

This clone has a single count. The V call is TRBV28, the J call TRBJ2-5; TRBD2 might be the D (6 bases). The germline V and J ends were trimmed by 8 bases and 4 bases, with 20 bases remaining between them. The germline CDR1 and CDR2 sequences are MDHEN and SYDVKM. The CDR3 loop spans 15 amino acids. CDR3 sequence (DNA): TGTGCCAGCGGCACTACGTGGGTGGAGGGAGAGACCCAGTACTTC. Its protein product is CASGTTWVEGETQYF.

The chain combines TRBV27 with TRBJ2-5; TRBD2 aligns across 14 bases. Germline V CDR1 and CDR2: MNHEY, SMNVEV (reference sequence). V was pared by 4 bases and J by 1 base, with 2 bases of the junction left unmatched. The CDR3 contains 16 residues. CDR3 in DNA: TGTGCCAGCAGTTCCGGACTAGCGGGAGGCCAAGAGACCCAGTACTTC. The encoded protein is CASSSGLAGGQETQYF.

The chain uses TRBV5-6 and TRBJ1-1, with D possibly being TRBD1 (5 bases). The ends were cut back, 4 bases at V and 5 bases at J, with 15 bases in the middle. CDR1 is SGHDT and CDR2 is YYEEEE in the germline V gene. The CDR3 extends over 14 amino acids. CDR3 residues: CASSLVPGYTEAFF. The CDR3 region has the DNA TGTGCCAGCAGCCTGGTACCAGGGTATACTGAAGCTTTCTTT.